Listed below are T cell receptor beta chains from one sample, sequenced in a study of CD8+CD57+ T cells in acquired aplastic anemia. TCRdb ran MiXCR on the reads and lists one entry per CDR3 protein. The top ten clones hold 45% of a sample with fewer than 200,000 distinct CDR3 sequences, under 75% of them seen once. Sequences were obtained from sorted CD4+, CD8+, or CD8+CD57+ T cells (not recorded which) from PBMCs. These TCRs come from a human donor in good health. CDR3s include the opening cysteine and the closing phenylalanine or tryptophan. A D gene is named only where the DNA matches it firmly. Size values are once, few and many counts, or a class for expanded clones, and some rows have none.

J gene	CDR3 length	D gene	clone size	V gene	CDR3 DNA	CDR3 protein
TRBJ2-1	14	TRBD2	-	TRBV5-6	TGTGCCAGCGAGCGGGAGTCCCCCTACAATGGGCAGTTCTTC	CASERESPYNGQFF
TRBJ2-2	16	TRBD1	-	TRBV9	TGTGCCAGCAGCGGCAAGGACGGGACAGACACCGGGGAGCTGTTTTTT	CASSGKDGTDTGELFF
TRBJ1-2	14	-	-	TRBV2	TGTGCCAGCAGTGACGTCGGGAGGGACTATGGCTACACCTTC	CASSDVGRDYGYTF
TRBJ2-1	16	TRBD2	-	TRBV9	TGTGCCAGCAGCGGTACGGGACTAGCGGACTACAATGAGCAGTTCTTC	CASSGTGLADYNEQFF
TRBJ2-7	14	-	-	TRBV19	TGTGCCAGTAGTATAGGCTCCCCTCCCTACGAGCAGTACTTC	CASSIGSPPYEQYF
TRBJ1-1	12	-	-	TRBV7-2	TGTGCCAGCAGCCTAGGGACGGCTGAAGCTTTCTTT	CASSLGTAEAFF
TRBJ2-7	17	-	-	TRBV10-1	TGCGCCAGCAGTGGTTCGGGCAGGGCGACCCTCTACTATGAGCAGTACTTC	CASSGSGRATLYYEQYF
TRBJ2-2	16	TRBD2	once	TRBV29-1	TGCAGCGTTGAGGTAGTAGCGGGGGGCAGCACCGGGGAGCTGTTTTTT	CSVEVVAGGSTGELFF
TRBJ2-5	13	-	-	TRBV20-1	TGCAGTGCCGGGGGGCAGGCGGGGGAGACCCAGTACTTC	CSAGGQAGETQYF
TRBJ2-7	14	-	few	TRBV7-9	TGTGCCAGCAGCGGGAGTCCTCCAACCTACGAGCAGTACTTC	CASSGSPPTYEQYF
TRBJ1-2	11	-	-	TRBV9	TGTGCCAGCAGTGTAGGCTATGGCTACACCTTC	CASSVGYGYTF
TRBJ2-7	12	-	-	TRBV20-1	TGCAGTGCTCTCCTTGATCCCAACGAGCAGTACTTC	CSALLDPNEQYF